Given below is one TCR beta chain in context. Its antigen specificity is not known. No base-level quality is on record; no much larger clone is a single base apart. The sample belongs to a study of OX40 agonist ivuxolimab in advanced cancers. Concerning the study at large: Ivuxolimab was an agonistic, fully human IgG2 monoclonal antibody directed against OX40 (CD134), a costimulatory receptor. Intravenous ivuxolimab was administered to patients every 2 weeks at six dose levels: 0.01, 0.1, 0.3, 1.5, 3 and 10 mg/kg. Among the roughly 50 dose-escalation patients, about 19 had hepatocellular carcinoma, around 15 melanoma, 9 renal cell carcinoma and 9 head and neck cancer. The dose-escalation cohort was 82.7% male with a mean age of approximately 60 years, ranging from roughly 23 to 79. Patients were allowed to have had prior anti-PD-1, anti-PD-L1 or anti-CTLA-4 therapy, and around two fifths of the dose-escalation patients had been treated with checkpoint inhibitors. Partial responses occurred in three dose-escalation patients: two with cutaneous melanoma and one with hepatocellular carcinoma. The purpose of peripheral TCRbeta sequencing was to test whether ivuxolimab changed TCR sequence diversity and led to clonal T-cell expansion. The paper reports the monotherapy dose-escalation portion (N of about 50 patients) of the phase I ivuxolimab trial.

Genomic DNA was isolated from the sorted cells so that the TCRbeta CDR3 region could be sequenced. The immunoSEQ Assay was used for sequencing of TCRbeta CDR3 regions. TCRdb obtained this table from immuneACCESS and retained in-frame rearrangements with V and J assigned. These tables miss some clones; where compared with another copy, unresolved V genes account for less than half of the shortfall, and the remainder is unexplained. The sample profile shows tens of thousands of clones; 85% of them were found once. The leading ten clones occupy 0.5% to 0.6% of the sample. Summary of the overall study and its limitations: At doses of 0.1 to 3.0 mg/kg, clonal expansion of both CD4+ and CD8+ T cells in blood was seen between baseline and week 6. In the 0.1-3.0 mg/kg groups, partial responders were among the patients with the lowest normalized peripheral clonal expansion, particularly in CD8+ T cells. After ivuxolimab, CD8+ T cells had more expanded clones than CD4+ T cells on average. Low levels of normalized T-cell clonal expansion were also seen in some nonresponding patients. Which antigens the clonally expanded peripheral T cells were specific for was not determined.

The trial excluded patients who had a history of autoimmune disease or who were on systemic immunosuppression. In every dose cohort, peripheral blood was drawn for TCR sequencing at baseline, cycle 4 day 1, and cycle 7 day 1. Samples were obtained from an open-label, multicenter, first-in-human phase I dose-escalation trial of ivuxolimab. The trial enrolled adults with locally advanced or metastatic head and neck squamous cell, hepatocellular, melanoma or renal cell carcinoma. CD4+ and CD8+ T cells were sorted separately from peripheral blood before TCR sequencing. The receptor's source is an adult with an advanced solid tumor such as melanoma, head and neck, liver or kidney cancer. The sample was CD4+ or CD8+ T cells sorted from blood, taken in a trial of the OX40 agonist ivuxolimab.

The DNA sequence follows: TGCGCCAGCAGCCAGAACCCAGGGTTGACCTACGAGCAGTACTTC. Protein translation: CASSQNPGLTYEQYF. The chain is assembled from TRBV4-3 and TRBJ2-7; TRBD1 is a possible D gene, resting on 5 matching bases. Sequences LGHNA (CDR1) and YSLEER (CDR2) are obtained from the germline V gene. Reading from cysteine to phenylalanine, the CDR3 counts 15 amino acids. The kept DNA is CDR3 alone, 45 bases in frame from the first base. V loses 3 bases, J loses 2 bases, and the germline ends lie 14 bases apart.